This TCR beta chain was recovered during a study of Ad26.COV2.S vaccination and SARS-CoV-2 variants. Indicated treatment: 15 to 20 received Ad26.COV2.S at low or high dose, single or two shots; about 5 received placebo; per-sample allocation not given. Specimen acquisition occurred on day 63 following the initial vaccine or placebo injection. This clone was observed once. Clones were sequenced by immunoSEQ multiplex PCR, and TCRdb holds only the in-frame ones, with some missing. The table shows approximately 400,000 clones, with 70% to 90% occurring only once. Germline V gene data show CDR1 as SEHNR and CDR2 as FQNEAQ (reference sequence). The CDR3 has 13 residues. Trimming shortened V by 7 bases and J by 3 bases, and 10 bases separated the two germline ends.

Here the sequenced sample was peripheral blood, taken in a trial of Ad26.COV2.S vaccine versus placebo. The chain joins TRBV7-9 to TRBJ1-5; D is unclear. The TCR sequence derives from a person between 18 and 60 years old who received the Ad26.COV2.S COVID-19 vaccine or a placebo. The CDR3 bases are TGTGCCAGCACCCCGGGGAACAATCAGCCCCAGCATTTT. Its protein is CASTPGNNQPQHF.